This record concerns one T cell receptor beta chain sequence. This sample was included in a study of blood T cell repertoires in COVID-19. Germline CDR1 is SGDLS and CDR2 is YYNGEE. V shed 3 bases, J shed 2 bases, and the junction held 4 bases outside the gene matches. CDR3 size: 15 residues. Sequencing used immunoSEQ multiplex PCR; TCRdb keeps in-frame clones, though not all of them. This sample has fewer than 350,000 clones, with around 89% found just once. Participants reported their clinical history, and cohort assignment relied on those reports. This clonotype originated in a woman younger than 30 with acute COVID-19. The chain links TRBV9 to TRBJ2-1; 8 positions match TRBD2. The sample consisted of PBMCs or T cells enriched from blood (not recorded which). The CDR3, as DNA: TGTGCCAGCAGCGAAGCGGGAGTCCCCTACAATGAGCAGTTCTTC. Amino acids: CASSEAGVPYNEQFF.